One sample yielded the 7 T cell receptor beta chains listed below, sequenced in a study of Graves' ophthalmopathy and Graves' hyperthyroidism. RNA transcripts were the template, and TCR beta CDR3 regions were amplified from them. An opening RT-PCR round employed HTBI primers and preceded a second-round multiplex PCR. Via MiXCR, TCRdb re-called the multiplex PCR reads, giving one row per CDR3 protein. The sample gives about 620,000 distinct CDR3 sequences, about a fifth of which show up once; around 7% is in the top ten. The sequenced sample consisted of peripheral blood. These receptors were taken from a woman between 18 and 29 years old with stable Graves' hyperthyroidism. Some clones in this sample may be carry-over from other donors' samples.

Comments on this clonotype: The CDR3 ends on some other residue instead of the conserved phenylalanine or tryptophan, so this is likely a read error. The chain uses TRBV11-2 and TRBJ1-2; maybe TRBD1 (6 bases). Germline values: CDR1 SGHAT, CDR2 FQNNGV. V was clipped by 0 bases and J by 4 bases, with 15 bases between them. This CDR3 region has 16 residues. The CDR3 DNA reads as TGTGCCAGCAGCTTAGATTTGTCCAGGGGCGCCTATGGCTACACCGTC. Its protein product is CASSLDLSRGAYGYTV.

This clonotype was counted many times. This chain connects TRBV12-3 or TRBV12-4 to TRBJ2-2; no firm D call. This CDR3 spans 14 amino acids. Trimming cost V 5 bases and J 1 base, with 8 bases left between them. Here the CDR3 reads CASSATQNTGELFF. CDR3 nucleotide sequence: TGTGCCAGCAGTGCTACCCAGAACACCGGGGAGCTGTTTTTT.

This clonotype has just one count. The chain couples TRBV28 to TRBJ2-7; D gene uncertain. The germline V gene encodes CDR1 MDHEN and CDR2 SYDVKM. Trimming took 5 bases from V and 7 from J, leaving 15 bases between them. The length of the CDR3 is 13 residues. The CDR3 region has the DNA TGTGCCAGCAGTCTGGTCCAACCACAAGAGCAGTACTTC. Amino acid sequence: CASSLVQPQEQYF.

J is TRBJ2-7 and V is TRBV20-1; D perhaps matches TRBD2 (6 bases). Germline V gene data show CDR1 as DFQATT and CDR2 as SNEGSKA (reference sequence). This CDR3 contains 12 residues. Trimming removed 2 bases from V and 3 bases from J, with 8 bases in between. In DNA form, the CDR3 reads TGCAGTGCTAGACGGGAGCTCTACGAGCAGTACTTC. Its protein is CSARRELYEQYF.

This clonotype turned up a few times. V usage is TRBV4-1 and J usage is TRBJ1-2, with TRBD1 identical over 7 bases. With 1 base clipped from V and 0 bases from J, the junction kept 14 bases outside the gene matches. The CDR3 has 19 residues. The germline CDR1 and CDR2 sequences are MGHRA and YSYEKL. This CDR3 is CASSQASGGTGDTNYGYTF. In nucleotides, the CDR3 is TGCGCCAGCAGCCAAGCCTCCGGGGGTACAGGGGACACTAACTATGGCTACACCTTC.

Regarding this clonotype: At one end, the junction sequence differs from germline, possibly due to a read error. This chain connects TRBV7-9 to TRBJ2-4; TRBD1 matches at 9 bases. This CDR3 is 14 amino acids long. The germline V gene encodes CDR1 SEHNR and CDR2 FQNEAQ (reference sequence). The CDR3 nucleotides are TGTGCCAGCAGCTTACACGGGACAGGGAACATTAAGTACTTC. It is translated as CASSLHGTGNIKYF.

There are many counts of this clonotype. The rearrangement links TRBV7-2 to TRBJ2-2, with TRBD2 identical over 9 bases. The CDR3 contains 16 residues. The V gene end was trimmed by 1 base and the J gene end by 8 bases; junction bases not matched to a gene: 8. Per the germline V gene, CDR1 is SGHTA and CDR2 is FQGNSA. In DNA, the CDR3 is TGTGCCAGCAGCTTAGGGTCTAGCGGGATGGCAGGGGAGCTGTTTTTT. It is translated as CASSLGSSGMAGELFF.